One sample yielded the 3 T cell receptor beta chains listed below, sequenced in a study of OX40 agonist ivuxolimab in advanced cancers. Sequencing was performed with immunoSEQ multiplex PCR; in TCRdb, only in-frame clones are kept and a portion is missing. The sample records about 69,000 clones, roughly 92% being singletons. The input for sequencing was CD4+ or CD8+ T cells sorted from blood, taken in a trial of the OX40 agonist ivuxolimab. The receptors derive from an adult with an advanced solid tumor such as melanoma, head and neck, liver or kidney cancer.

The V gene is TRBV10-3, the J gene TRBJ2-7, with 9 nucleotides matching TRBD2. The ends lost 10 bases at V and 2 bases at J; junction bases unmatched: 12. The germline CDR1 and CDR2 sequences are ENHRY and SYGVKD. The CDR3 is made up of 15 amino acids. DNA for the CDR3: TGTGCCACTCTACCGGGACTAGCATTTACCTACGAGCAGTACTTC. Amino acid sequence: CATLPGLAFTYEQYF.

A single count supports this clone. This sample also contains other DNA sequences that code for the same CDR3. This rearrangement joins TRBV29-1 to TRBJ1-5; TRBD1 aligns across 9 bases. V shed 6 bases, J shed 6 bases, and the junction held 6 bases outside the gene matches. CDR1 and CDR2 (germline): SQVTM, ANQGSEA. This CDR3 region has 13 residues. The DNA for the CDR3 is TGCAGCGTGGGACAGGGAACAGGTCAGCCCCAGCATTTT. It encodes CSVGQGTGQPQHF.

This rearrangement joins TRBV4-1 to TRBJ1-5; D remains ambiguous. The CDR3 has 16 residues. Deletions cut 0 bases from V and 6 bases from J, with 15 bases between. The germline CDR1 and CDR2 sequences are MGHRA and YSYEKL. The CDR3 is CASSQEEQQQAQPQHF. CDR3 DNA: TGCGCCAGCAGCCAAGAAGAGCAGCAGCAGGCTCAGCCCCAGCATTTT.